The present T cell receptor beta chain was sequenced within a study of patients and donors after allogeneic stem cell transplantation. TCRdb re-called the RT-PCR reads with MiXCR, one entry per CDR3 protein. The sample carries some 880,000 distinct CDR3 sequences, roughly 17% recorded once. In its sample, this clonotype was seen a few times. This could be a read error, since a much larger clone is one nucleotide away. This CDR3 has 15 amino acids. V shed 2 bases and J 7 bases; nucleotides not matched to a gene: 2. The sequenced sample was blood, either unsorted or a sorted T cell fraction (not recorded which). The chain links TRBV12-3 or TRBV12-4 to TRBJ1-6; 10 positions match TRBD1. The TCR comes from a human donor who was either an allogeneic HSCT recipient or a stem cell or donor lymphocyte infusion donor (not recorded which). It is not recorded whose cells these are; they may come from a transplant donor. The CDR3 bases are TGTGCCAGCAGTTTAATGGGACAGGGGAATTCACCCCTCCACTTT. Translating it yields CASSLMGQGNSPLHF.